What follows describes a single TCR beta chain. This sample was included in a study of blood T cell repertoires in COVID-19. This CDR3 region has 15 residues. Germline V lookup: CDR1 LNHDA, CDR2 SQIVND (reference sequence). Trimming took off 6 bases at V and 0 bases at J, with 12 bases between the two ends. Clones were sequenced by immunoSEQ multiplex PCR, and TCRdb holds only the in-frame ones, with some missing. This table holds around 380,000 clones, more than 75% found once. The chain couples TRBV19 to TRBJ2-1; possibly TRBD1 for D (6 bases). Specimen: peripheral blood. The TCR originated in a human donor with acute or convalescent COVID-19. The donor label of this sample is uncertain. The DNA for the CDR3 is TGTGCCAGTAGACAGGGAACGAGCTCCTACAATGAGCAGTTCTTC. Translating it yields CASRQGTSSYNEQFF.